Listed here is a single TCR beta chain. Its specificity is unknown. The data are from a study of shared clonotypes between healthy human individuals. Study-level information: Aged 18 to 49, the donors were a couple of women and a few men. Study-wide findings and caveats: The diversity represented, both genetic and in exposure history, was limited by few donors.

Assay used: immunoSEQ multiplex PCR; TCRdb lists only in-frame clones, some missing. Of nearly 1,000,000 clones detected, 76% appear once; the ten largest clones hold approximately 1.5%. CDR3 length: 17 residues. V was pared by 1 base and J by 4 bases, with 17 bases between. Germline CDR1 and CDR2: SGHTA and FQGNSA. A CD45RA+ naive subset and a CD45RA-negative memory subset were split from CD4+ cells. Material: memory CD4+ T cells sorted from blood. Subset meaning: CD45RA-negative fraction. The clonotype originates from a man in his late teens or twenties in good health. The V call is TRBV7-2, the J call TRBJ2-1, with D maybe TRBD1 (7 bases). The CDR3 protein is CASSLVGAGGNYNEQFF. Here the CDR3 DNA reads TGTGCCAGCAGCTTAGTAGGTGCAGGGGGGAATTACAATGAGCAGTTCTTC.